This TCR beta chain was observed in a study of CDR3 diversity in severe acne. In this sample, this clonotype turned up once. Germline is not matched at one junction end, which may reflect a read error. TCRdb redid the calling of the PCR reads with MiXCR, one entry per CDR3 protein. Counted here are around 100,000 distinct CDR3 sequences, roughly half occurring once; the ten biggest clones make up around 11%. What was sequenced was blood. The origin of this receptor is a male donor with acne.

CDR3 sequence: CASSSTGLELFF. The CDR3 coding sequence is TGTGCTAGCAGTTCTACAGGTTTGGAGCTGTTTTTT. The chain has TRBV7-7 and TRBJ2-2; tentatively, D is TRBD1 (5 bases). Germline V CDR1 and CDR2: SSHAT, FNYEAQ (reference sequence). The CDR3 spans 12 residues. The entire variable domain, with the rest obtained from reference TRBV7-7 and TRBJ2-2, is as follows: GAGVSQSPRYKVTKRGQDVTLRCDPISSHATLYWYQQALGQGPEFLTYFNYEAQPDKSGLPSDRFSAERPEGSISTLTIQRTEQRDSAMYRCASSSTGLELFFGEGSRLTVL.